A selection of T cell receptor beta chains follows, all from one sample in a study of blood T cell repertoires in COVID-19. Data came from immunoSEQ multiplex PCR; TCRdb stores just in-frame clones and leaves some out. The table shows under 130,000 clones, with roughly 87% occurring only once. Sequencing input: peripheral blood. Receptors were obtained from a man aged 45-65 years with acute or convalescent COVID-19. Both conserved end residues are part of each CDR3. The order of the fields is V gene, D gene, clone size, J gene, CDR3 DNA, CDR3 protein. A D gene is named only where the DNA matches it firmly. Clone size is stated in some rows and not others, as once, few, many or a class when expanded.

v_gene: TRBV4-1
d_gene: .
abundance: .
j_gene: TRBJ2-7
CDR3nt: TGCGCCAGCAGCCTCCAGACAGGTACCTACGAGCAGTACTTC
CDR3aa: CASSLQTGTYEQYF

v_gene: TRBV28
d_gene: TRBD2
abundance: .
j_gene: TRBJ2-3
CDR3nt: TGTGCCACACAGACGCTAGCGGGAGGGGCAGATACGCAGTATTTT
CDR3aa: CATQTLAGGADTQYF

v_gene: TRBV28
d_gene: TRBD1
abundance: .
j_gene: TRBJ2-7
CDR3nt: TGTGCCAGCCGTGCAGGGGGTCCCCACGAGCAGTACTTC
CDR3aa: CASRAGGPHEQYF

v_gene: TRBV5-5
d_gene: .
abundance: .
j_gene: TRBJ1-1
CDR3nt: TGTGCCAGCGGACAGAGTCGCACTGAAGCTTTCTTT
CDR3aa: CASGQSRTEAFF

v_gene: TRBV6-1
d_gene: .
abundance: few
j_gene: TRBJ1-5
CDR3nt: TGTGCCAGCAGTGAACTCGACCGGGGTCAGCCCCAGCATTTT
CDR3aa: CASSELDRGQPQHF

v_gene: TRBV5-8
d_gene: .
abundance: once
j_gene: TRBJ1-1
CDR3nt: TGTGCCAGCAGCTTGACGGGAGCGCTGAACACTGAAGCTTTCTTT
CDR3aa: CASSLTGALNTEAFF

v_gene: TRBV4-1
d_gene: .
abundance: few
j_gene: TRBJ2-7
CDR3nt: TGCGCCAGCAGCCAAGTGGGGTGGGGCGTACGCGAGCAGTACTTC
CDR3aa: CASSQVGWGVREQYF

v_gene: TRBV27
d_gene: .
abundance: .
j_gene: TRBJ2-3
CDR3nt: TGTGCCAGCAGTTTTGACAGTTCAGATACGCAGTATTTT
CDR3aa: CASSFDSSDTQYF

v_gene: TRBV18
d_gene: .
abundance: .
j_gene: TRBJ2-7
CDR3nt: TGTGCCAGCTCACCAAGGACAGACATATACGAGCAGTACTTC
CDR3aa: CASSPRTDIYEQYF

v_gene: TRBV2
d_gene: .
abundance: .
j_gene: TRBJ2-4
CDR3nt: TGTGCCAGCAATCCCGAGGGAAACATTCAGTACTTC
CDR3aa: CASNPEGNIQYF

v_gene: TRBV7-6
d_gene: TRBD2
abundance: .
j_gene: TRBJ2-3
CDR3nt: TGTGCCAGCAGCCGCGGGACTAGCGTGACAGATACGCAGTATTTT
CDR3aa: CASSRGTSVTDTQYF

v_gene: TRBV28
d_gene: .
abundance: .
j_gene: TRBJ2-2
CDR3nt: TGTGCCAGCAGTTCTCCACCAAAGACATTTGGCGGGGAGCTGTTTTTT
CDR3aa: CASSSPPKTFGGELFF

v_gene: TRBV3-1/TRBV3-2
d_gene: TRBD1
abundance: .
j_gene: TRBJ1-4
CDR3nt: TGTGCCAGCAGCCAGTCTGACAGGGGTGGCGAAAAACTGTTTTTT
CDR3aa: CASSQSDRGGEKLFF

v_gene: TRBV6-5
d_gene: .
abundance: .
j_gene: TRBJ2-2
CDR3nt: TGTGCCAGCAGTTTACAACTAGGCACCGGGGAGCTGTTTTTT
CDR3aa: CASSLQLGTGELFF

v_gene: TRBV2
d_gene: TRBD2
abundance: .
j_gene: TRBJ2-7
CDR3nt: TGTGCCATCGGGGGGGGCTTAACCTACGAGCAGTACTTC
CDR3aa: CAIGGGLTYEQYF

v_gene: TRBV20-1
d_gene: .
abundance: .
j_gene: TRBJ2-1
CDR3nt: TGCAGTGCTAGTAGCCAAGCTAAGTCCCACAATGAGCAGTTCTTC
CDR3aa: CSASSQAKSHNEQFF

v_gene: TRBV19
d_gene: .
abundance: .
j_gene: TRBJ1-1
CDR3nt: TGTGCCAGTAGTACCTGGGGGGGAAACACTGAAGCTTTCTTT
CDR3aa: CASSTWGGNTEAFF

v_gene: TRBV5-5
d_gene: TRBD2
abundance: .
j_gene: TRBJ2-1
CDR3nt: TGTGCCAGCAGCTTAAGCGGGACCCGCGATGAGCAGTTCTTC
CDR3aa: CASSLSGTRDEQFF

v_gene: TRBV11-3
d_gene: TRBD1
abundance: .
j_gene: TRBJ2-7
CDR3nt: TGTGCCAGCAGCTTGGGACAGGGGAACTACGAGCAGTACTTC
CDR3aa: CASSLGQGNYEQYF

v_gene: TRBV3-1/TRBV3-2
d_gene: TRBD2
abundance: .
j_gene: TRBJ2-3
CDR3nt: TGTGCCAGCAGCCAAACGGGACTAGCGGTAAGCACAGATACGCAGTATTTT
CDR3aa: CASSQTGLAVSTDTQYF

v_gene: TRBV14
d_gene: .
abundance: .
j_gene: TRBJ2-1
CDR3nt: TGTGCCAGCAGCCAGCTACAGGGTCCCTACAATGAGCAGTTCTTC
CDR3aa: CASSQLQGPYNEQFF

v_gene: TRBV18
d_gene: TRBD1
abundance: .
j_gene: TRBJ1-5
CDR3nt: TGTGCCAGCTCACTTGGACAGGGGGCGAGTCAGCCCCAGCATTTT
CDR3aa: CASSLGQGASQPQHF

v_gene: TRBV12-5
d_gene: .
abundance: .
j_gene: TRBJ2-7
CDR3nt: TGTGCTAGTGGTTTAGGCCTAGAGGGCGAGCAGTACTTC
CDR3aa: CASGLGLEGEQYF

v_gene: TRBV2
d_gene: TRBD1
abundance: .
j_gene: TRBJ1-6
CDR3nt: TGTGCCAGCAGTGAACGGGGGACAGGGACCGATTCACCCCTCCACTTT
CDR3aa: CASSERGTGTDSPLHF

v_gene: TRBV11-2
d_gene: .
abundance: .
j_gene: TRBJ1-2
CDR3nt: TGTGCCAGCAGCGAACGGCAGAGAGCGCATGGCTACACCTTC
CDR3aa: CASSERQRAHGYTF

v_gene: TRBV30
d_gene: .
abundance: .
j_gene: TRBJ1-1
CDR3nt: TGTGCCTGGAGTGTACTCAGGGGCCTGGAACCGAACACTGAAGCTTTCTTT
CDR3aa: CAWSVLRGLEPNTEAFF

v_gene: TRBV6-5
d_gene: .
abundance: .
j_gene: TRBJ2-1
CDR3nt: TGTGCCAGCAGTTACTATGCGGGGACGAATGAGCAGTTCTTC
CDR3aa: CASSYYAGTNEQFF

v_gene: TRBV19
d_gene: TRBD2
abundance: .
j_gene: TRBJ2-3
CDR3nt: TGTGCCAGCCGTTCGGCGGGAGGGCCATCGGATACGCAGTATTTT
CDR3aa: CASRSAGGPSDTQYF

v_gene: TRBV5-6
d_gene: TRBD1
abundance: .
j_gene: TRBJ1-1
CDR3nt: TGTGCCAGCAGCTTGTTTCGGGACAGGGGTCGAACTGAAGCTTTCTTT
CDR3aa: CASSLFRDRGRTEAFF

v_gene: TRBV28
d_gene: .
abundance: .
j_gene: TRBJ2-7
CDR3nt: TGTGCCAGCAGTTTAATGTTCAGCGGACCTACCTACGAGCAGTACTTC
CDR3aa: CASSLMFSGPTYEQYF

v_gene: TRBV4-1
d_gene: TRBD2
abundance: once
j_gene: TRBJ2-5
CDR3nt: TGCGCCAGCAGCCAAGCGGGCGGGGGGAGGCGGGAGACCCAGTACTTC
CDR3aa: CASSQAGGGRRETQYF

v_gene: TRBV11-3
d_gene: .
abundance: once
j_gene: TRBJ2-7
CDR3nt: TGTGCCAGCAGCCGCAGGTACGAGCAGTACTTC
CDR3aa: CASSRRYEQYF

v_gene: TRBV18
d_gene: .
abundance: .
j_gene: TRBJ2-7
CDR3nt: TGTGCCAGCTCACCGAGGCCACGATCCTACGAGCAGTACTTC
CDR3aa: CASSPRPRSYEQYF

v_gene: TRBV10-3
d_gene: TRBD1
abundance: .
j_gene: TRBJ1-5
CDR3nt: TGTGCCACCGGAGCAGGGGGAAGCAATCAGCCCCAGCATTTT
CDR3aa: CATGAGGSNQPQHF

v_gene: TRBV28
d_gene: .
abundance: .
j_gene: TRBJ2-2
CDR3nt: TGTGCCAGCAGCCCCACCGCCCCCGGACTGACAAACACCGGGGAGCTGTTTTTT
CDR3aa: CASSPTAPGLTNTGELFF

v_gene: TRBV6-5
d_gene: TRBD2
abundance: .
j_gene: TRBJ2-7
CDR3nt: TGTGCCAGCAGTTACGATCTAGCGGGGGGGTCGTACGAGCAGTACTTC
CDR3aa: CASSYDLAGGSYEQYF

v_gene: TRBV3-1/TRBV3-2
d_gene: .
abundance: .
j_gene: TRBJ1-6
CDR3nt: TGTGCCAGCAGCCAGGTCCTCAGGGATTCACCCCTCCACTTT
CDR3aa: CASSQVLRDSPLHF

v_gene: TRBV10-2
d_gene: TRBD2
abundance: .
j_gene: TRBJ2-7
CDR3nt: TGCGCCAGCAGTGTGCGGGGGGGCGAATACCCCGACCAACTCGAGCAGTACTTC
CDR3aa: CASSVRGGEYPDQLEQYF

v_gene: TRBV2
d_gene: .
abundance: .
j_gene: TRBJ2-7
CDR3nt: TGTGCCAGCACTGAGCGGGACGAGCAGTACTTC
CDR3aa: CASTERDEQYF

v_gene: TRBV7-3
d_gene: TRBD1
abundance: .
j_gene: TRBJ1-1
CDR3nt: TGTGCCAGCAGCTTACAGGGGGCTAGGACTGAAGCTTTCTTT
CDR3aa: CASSLQGARTEAFF

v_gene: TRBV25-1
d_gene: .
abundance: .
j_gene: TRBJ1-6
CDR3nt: TGTGCCAGCAGTGAATCGTCAGGGGCAAATTCACCCCTCCACTTT
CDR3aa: CASSESSGANSPLHF

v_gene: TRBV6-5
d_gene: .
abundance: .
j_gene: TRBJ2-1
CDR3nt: TGTGCCAGCAGCCCGGGGGACGCCTACAATGAGCAGTTCTTC
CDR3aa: CASSPGDAYNEQFF

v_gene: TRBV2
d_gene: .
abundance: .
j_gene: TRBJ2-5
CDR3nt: TGTGCCAGCAACCCACAAGACGGGGGTCAAGAGACCCAGTACTTC
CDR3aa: CASNPQDGGQETQYF

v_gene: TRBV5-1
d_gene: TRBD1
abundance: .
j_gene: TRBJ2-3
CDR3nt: TGCGCCAGCAGCACGACAGGGATAAGTGCAGATACGCAGTATTTT
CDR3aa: CASSTTGISADTQYF

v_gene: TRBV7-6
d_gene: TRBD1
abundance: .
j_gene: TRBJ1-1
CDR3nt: TGTGCCAGCAGCAGTAGACAGGGGGCGAACACTGAAGCTTTCTTT
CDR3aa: CASSSRQGANTEAFF

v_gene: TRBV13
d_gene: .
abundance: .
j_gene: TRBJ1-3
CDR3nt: TGTGCCAGCAGCTTAGTTTTCGGGTCCTCTGGAAACACCATATATTTT
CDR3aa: CASSLVFGSSGNTIYF

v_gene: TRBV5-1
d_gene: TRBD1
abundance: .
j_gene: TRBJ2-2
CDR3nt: TGCGCCAGCAGCGCAATATCGGGACAGGGGCGCACCGGGGAGCTGTTTTTT
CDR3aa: CASSAISGQGRTGELFF

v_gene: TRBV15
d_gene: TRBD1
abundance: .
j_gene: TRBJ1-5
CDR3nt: TGTGCCACCAGGGGGGACAGAAATCAGCCCCAGCATTTT
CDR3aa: CATRGDRNQPQHF

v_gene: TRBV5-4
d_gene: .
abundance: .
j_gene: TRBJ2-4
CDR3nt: TGTGCCAGCAGCGAAGCAAGAACAGGGAAAAACATTCAGTACTTC
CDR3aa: CASSEARTGKNIQYF

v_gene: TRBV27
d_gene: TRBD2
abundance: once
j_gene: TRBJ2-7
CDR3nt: TGTGCCAGCAGATTAGGTAGCGGGCCATACGAGCAGTACTTC
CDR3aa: CASRLGSGPYEQYF

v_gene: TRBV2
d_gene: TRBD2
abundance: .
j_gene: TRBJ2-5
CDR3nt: TGTGCCAGCGAGACGGGACTAGCGGGAGGGGGTCAAGAGACCCAGTACTTC
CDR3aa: CASETGLAGGGQETQYF

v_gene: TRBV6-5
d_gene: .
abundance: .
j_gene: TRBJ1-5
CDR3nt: TGTGCCAGCCATCTTTCCCGGGGGGGTCAGCCCCAGCATTTT
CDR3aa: CASHLSRGGQPQHF

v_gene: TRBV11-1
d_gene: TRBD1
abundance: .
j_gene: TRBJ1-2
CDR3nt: TGTGCCAGCAGCTTAGCCCGGGACAGGGGTCCTGGCTACACCTTC
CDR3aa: CASSLARDRGPGYTF

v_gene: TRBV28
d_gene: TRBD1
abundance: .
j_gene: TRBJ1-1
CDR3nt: TGTGCCAGCAGTTGGACAGGGGGAGAAGCTTTCTTT
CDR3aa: CASSWTGGEAFF

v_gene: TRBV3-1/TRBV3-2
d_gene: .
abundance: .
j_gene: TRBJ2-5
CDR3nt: TGTGCCAGCAGCCCCCAGTTGGAGACCCAGTACTTC
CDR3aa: CASSPQLETQYF

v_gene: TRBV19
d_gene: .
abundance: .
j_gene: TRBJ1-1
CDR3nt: TGTGCCAGTAGTATGGAGCAGTGGACTGAAGCTTTCTTT
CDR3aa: CASSMEQWTEAFF

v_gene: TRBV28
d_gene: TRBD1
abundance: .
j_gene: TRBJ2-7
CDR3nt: TGTGCCAGCAGTTTATACATGACAGGGGGGTGGGAGCAGTACTTC
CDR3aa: CASSLYMTGGWEQYF

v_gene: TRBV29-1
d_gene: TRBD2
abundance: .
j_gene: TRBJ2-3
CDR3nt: TGCAGCGTTCGCAAGAGACCCCCGGGACTAGGCCCAGATACGCAGTATTTT
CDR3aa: CSVRKRPPGLGPDTQYF

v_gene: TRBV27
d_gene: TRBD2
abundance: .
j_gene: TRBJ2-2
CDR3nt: TGTGCCAGCAGTTTTCGCGGGGGACACACCGGGGAGCTGTTTTTT
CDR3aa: CASSFRGGHTGELFF